This T cell receptor (beta chain) stems from a study of blood T cells in healthy people across ages (dated by TCRdb to between 2014 and 2017). Background for the entire study: In model experiments, roughly one uniquely barcoded TCR beta cDNA molecule per two T cells was captured by template switching. The study measured age-related changes in TCR beta repertoire diversity using deep sequencing normalized with unique cDNA molecular identifiers. The donors were divided into four age groups: young (average around 16 years), middle-aged (around 41), aged (under 70) and long-lived (82). To avoid experimental bias, donors of different ages were distributed randomly across sequencing lanes. The study analyzed two additional independent replicas of 1 million unique cDNA reads from the same blood draw for two donors, one aged 18 to 30 and one aged 80 or older.

The donors were 40 or so Caucasian individuals from Russia, aged roughly 6 to 100 years, who were systemically healthy. Each donor gave around 9 milliliters of peripheral blood, collected into EDTA-treated Vacutainer tubes. Ficoll-Paque density-gradient centrifugation was used to isolate PBMCs, with at least 6 million per sample. Trizol reagent was used to extract total RNA from PBMCs, with at least 5.5 micrograms per sample. Naive CD45RAhigh/CD27high T cell percentages were measured by flow cytometry on a PBMC aliquot from every donor. The protocol used for the library was 5' RACE. Sequencing relied on an Illumina HiSeq 2500. A second PCR of about 6 to 12 cycles was performed with a sample-barcoded 5' primer and a J-beta primer mix. A unique molecular identifier was introduced onto each TCR beta cDNA molecule by a template-switch 5' adaptor carrying 12 random nucleotides. Each sample yielded at least 3 million CDR3-containing paired-end reads. All of the RNA was converted into first-strand cDNA using the Mint cDNA synthesis kit, with a TRBC-specific oligonucleotide serving as the primer. After uracil-DNA glycosylase treatment, a first 18-cycle PCR used universal primers M1SS and BC2_uni_R on all cDNA. Concerning the study's data processing: For normalization, 1 million high-quality reads, each with a distinct molecular identifier, were randomly selected from each sample. Instead of being binned into consensus sequences, reads with shared molecular identifiers were discarded. MiTCR, with a Q25 quality threshold and the strictest error-elimination algorithm, was used for CDR3 identification, clonotype clustering and error correction. A nonparametric unseen species model with Euler transformation was used to estimate lower-bound total TCR beta diversity. Clones were called with MiXCR by TCRdb after fastp trimmed the public reads at Q25, and only in-frame beta chains were retained. CDR3 protein duplicates are merged, each entry listing the most common genes and DNA. For this entry, the V and J calls and clone size follow TCRdb and not the study's own pipeline. This sample comprises approximately 1,100,000 distinct CDR3 sequences, less than 50% of them detected only once. 18% of the sample is taken by the ten largest.

From V the trimming removes 4 bases and from J it removes 3 bases, while the gene matches leave 5 bases of the junction unaccounted for. The CDR3, cysteine through phenylalanine, is 15 amino acids long. Only the CDR3 DNA is retained, 45 bases long and in frame from the first base. For CDR1 and CDR2, the germline V gene lists KGHSH and LQKENI. The investigation overall reported the following: Because donor CMV infection status was unknown, age-related changes in expanded clonotypes were potentially confounded. Estimates of total diversity based on one million sequenced T cells were considered lower bounds and underestimates. Because profiling used bulk unsorted PBMCs, naive and antigen-experienced compartments could not be compared conclusively. Compared with the aged group, the long-lived group had more naive CD4+ T cells, fewer expanded clones and increased TCR diversity, suggesting age selection. Observed TCR beta diversity per million T cells fell roughly linearly with age, and a significant reduction was already apparent by age around 40. Observed TCR beta diversity correlated strongly with the percentage of naive T cells measured by flow cytometry.

A word on this clonotype: Which antigen it targets is not known. The record has no base qualities; no much larger clone is one base away.

Recombination connected TRBV18 to TRBJ2-1; a stretch of 8 junction bases matches TRBD2. This TCR came from a woman in her sixties or seventies in good health. Sequenced: blood. The DNA reads as follows: TGTGCCAGCTCACTTGGGACTAGGGTCTACAATGAGCAGTTCTTC. It translates to CASSLGTRVYNEQFF. With the portions outside the CDR3 filled from the reference TRBV18 and TRBJ2-1 genes, the complete variable region becomes NAGVMQNPRHLVRRRGQEARLRCSPMKGHSHVYWYRQLPEEGLKFMVYLQKENIIDESGMPKERFSAEFPKEGPSILRIQQVVRGDSAAYFCASSLGTRVYNEQFFGPGTRLTVL.